These 17 T cell receptor beta chains originate from one sample sequenced in a study of T cell repertoires in cytomegalovirus infection. MiXCR, run by TCRdb on the reads, gives a single entry per CDR3 protein. The table has under 800,000 distinct CDR3 sequences, around 24% seen once; the top ten hold approximately 8%. What was sequenced was CD8+ T cells from PBMCs. Every receptor here comes from a human donor in good health (CMV status not recorded). Some clones in this sample may be carry-over from other donors' samples.

This clonotype was seen at least ten times. This chain joins TRBV7-6 and TRBJ2-2, with D perhaps being TRBD1 or TRBD2 (6 bases each). CDR3 length equals 15 residues. With 2 bases removed from V and 4 bases from J, the gap between germline ends came to 11 bases. Per the germline V gene, CDR1 is SGHVS and CDR2 is FNYEAQ. DNA of the CDR3: TGTGCCAGCAGCTTAAGGGGGGAGAGCACCGGGGAGCTGTTTTTT. Protein: CASSLRGESTGELFF.

The J gene is TRBJ2-3, the V gene TRBV6-4; D may match TRBD1 or TRBD2 (5 bases each). Deletions cut 6 bases from V and 2 bases from J, with 12 bases between. Germline loops: CDR1 MRHNA, CDR2 SNTAGT. This CDR3 is built from 14 residues. Written as DNA, the CDR3 is TGTGCCAGCAGCCCCGGGACCTACACAGATACGCAGTATTTT. Its protein is CASSPGTYTDTQYF.

On this clonotype itself: The junction shows a germline mismatch at one end, possibly a read error. The chain has TRBV18 and TRBJ2-7; TRBD1 agrees at 7 bases. There are 15 residues in the CDR3. Per the germline V gene, CDR1 is KGHSH and CDR2 is LQKENI. The CDR3 DNA sequence: TGTGCCAGCTCACCTAAGGACAGGAACTCCTACGAGCCGTACTTC. The encoded protein is CASSPKDRNSYEPYF.

CDR3: CASSPAGRSYEQYV. The CDR3 nucleotides are TGTGCCAGCAGTCCCGCAGGGAGATCCTACGAGCAGTACGTC. The J gene is TRBJ2-7, the V gene TRBV28; D is tentatively TRBD1 or TRBD2 (5 bases each). The ends were cut back, 5 bases at V and 1 base at J, with 12 bases in the middle. In germline, CDR1 is MDHEN, CDR2 SYDVKM. This CDR3 has 14 residues.

This clonotype showed up just a few times. The chain carries TRBV6-6 and TRBJ2-7; D remains unclear. The CDR3 is made up of 14 amino acids. V was cut by 0 bases and J by 6 bases, with 12 bases left in between. Looked up from germline, CDR1 is MNHNY and CDR2 is SVGAGI (reference sequence). This chain's CDR3 is CASSYSPPPLEQYF. CDR3 DNA: TGTGCCAGCAGTTACTCTCCCCCGCCACTCGAGCAGTACTTC.

In its sample, this clonotype was seen many times. This rearrangement joins TRBV7-9 to TRBJ1-2; the match to TRBD1 covers 7 bases. The trim removed 0 bases at V and 0 bases at J, leaving 7 bases unmatched. Germline V gene lookup returns CDR1 SEHNR and CDR2 FQNEAQ (reference sequence). There are 17 residues in the CDR3. As DNA, the CDR3 is TGTGCCAGCAGCTTAGCACTGCGACAGGGCTCTAACTATGGCTACACCTTC. Its translation: CASSLALRQGSNYGYTF.

Note on this clonotype: This may come from a read error, since a much larger clone is one base off. The V and J genes are TRBV6-6 and TRBJ2-1; D perhaps matches TRBD1 (6 bases). Germline V CDR1 and CDR2: MNHNY, SVGAGI (reference sequence). The CDR3 is made up of 16 amino acids. The CDR3 bases are TGTGCCAGCAGTCTGGACAGCTACTCCTCCTACAATGAGCGGTTCTTC. As protein: CASSLDSYSSYNERFF.

In its sample, this clonotype was seen many times. The chain couples TRBV12-3 or TRBV12-4 to TRBJ1-6, with a weak D call TRBD1 (6 bases). The CDR3 is 18 amino acids. V shed 3 bases and J shed 3 bases, with 18 bases lying between them. CDR3 residues: CASSFRVPGEGYNSPLHF. DNA for the CDR3: TGTGCCAGCAGTTTCCGCGTCCCAGGGGAAGGCTATAATTCACCCCTCCACTTT.

Points on this clonotype: Being one base from a much bigger clone, this may be a read error. The chain carries TRBV7-2 and TRBJ2-1; the match to TRBD2 covers 7 bases. Germline V gene data show CDR1 as SGHTA and CDR2 as FQGNSA. The CDR3 consists of 14 residues. V lost 1 base to trimming and J lost 8 bases; unmatched junction nucleotides: 5. DNA of the CDR3: TGTGCCAGCAGCTTAGGCGGGGGTCCGTATGAGCAGTTCTTC. This codes for CASSLGGGPYEQFF.

This clonotype has more than one count but fewer than ten. This chain links TRBV29-1 with TRBJ2-7; D is unresolved. From germline, CDR1 is SQVTM and CDR2 ANQGSEA. V was trimmed by 4 bases and J by 4 bases, leaving 8 bases between them. This CDR3 is 11 amino acids long. Here the CDR3 DNA reads TGCAGCGTTGTCTTCGGTTACGAGCAGTACTTC. Its protein product is CSVVFGYEQYF.

V is TRBV20-1 and J is TRBJ2-5, with D perhaps TRBD1 (5 bases). The germline CDR1 and CDR2 sequences are DFQATT and SNEGSKA (reference sequence). The CDR3 runs 12 residues. Trimming stripped 5 bases from V and 2 bases from J, with 9 bases between. The CDR3 nucleotides read TGCAGTGCTCCTAGACAGCAAGAGACCCAGTACTTC. This codes for CSAPRQQETQYF.

This clonotype showed up many times. J is TRBJ1-1 and V is TRBV7-8; no clear D gene. The CDR3 has 14 amino acids. The ends were cut back, 1 base at V and 0 bases at J, with 6 bases in the middle. CDR1 and CDR2 from the germline V gene are SGHVS and FQNEAQ. This CDR3 reads CASSLGWVNTEAFF. DNA of the CDR3: TGTGCCAGCAGCTTAGGATGGGTGAACACTGAAGCTTTCTTT.

This clonotype came up many times. The V and J genes are TRBV6-1 and TRBJ1-5, with a weak D call TRBD1 (5 bases). The CDR3 is made up of 16 amino acids. V was trimmed by 1 base and J by 6 bases, leaving 16 bases between them. Germline V gene data show CDR1 as MNHNS and CDR2 as SASEGT. The CDR3 reads CASSEVMGELSQPQHF. The CDR3 DNA sequence: TGTGCCAGCAGTGAAGTTATGGGGGAACTCTCTCAGCCCCAGCATTTT.

There are a few counts of this clonotype. The chain carries TRBV28 and TRBJ1-6, with D possibly being TRBD1 (6 bases). The germline gives CDR1 MDHEN, CDR2 SYDVKM. Trimming cost V 1 base and J 9 bases, with 13 bases left between them. The CDR3 contains 15 residues. CDR3 in amino acids: CASSLSPGDGSPLHF. CDR3 in DNA: TGTGCCAGCAGTTTATCCCCAGGGGACGGTTCACCCCTCCACTTT.

The chain couples TRBV27 to TRBJ2-3; D perhaps matches TRBD2 (7 bases). The germline V gene has CDR1 MNHEY and CDR2 SMNVEV (reference sequence). The CDR3 loop spans 13 amino acids. The DNA of the CDR3 is TGTGTCAGTCTAGGGGGGGCCACAGATACGCAGTATTTT. Protein product: CVSLGGATDTQYF.

There are a few counts of this clonotype. V is TRBV12-3 or TRBV12-4 and J is TRBJ2-5; TRBD1 matches 8 bases. V shed 6 bases and J 9 bases; nucleotides not matched to a gene: 9. The CDR3 spans 13 residues. CDR3 in DNA: TGTGCCAGCAGCCTCGACAGGGGCCGAGCCCAGTACTTC. Its protein is CASSLDRGRAQYF.

This clonotype was detected a few times. The rearrangement links TRBV14 to TRBJ1-1; a weak D match, TRBD1 (6 bases). The germline gives CDR1 SGHDN, CDR2 FVKESK. This CDR3 region has 15 residues. Trimming removed 4 bases from V and 5 bases from J, with 17 bases in between. CDR3 nucleotide sequence: TGTGCCAGCAGCCCAGTTCGGGGGCTCGGTACTGAAGCTTTCTTT. This encodes CASSPVRGLGTEAFF.